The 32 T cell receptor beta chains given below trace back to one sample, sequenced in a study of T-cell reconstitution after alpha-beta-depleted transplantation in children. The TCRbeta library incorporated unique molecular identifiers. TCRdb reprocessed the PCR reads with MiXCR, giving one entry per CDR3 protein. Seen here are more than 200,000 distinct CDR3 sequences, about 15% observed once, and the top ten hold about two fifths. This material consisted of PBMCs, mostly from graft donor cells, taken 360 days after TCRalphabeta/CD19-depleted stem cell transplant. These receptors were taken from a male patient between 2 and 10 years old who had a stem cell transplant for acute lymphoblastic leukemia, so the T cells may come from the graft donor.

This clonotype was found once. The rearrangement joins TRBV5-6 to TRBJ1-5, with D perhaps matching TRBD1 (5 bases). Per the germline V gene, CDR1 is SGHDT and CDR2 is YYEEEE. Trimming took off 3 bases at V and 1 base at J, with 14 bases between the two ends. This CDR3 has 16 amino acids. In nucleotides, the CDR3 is TGTGCCAGCAGCTCCGGTGGGGGACGGAGCAATCAGCCCCAGCATTTT. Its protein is CASSSGGGRSNQPQHF. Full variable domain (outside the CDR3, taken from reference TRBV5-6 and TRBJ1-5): DAGVTQSPTHLIKTRGQQVTLRCSPKSGHDTVSWYQQALGQGPQFIFQYYEEEERQRGNFPDRFSGHQFPNYSSELNVNALLLGDSALYLCASSSGGGRSNQPQHFGDGTRLSIL.

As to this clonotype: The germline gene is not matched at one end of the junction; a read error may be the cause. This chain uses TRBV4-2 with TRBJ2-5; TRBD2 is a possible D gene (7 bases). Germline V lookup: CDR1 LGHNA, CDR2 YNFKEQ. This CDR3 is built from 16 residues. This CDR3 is CASSQVLRGAGETRYF. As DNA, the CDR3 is TGTGCCAGCAGCCAAGTGCTCCGGGGGGCGGGGGAGACCCGGTACTTC.

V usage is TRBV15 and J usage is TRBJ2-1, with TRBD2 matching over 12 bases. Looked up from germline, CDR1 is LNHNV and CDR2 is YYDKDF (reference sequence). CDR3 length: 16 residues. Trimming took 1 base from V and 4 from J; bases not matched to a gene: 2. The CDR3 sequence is CATSRGTSGIYNEQFF. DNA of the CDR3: TGTGCCACCAGCAGAGGGACTAGCGGGATTTACAATGAGCAGTTCTTC.

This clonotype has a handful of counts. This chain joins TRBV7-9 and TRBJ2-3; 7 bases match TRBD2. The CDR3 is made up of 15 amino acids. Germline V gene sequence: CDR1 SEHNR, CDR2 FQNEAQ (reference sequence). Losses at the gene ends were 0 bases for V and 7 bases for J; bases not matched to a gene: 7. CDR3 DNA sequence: TGTGCCAGCAGCTTAGCGGGAGGGTCCACGTATACGCAGTATTTT. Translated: CASSLAGGSTYTQYF. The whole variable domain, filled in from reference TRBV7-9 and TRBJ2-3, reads DTGVSQNPRHKITKRGQNVTFRCDPISEHNRLYWYRQTLGQGPEFLTYFQNEAQLEKSRLLSDRFSAERPKGSFSTLEIQRTEQGDSAMYLCASSLAGGSTYTQYFGPGTRLTVL.

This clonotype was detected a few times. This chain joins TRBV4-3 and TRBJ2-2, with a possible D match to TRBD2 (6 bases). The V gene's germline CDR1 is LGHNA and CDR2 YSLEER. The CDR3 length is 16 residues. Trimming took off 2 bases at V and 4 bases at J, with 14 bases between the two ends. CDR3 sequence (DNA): TGCGCCAGCAGCCAACAGTGGGGACTGAGCACCGGGGAGCTGTTTTTT. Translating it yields CASSQQWGLSTGELFF.

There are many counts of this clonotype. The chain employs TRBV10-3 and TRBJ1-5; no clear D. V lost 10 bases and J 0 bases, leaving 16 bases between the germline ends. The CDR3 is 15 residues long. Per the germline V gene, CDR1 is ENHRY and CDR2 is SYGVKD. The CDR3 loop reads CATSSIQFSNQPQHF. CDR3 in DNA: TGTGCCACCTCAAGTATACAGTTTAGCAATCAGCCCCAGCATTTT.

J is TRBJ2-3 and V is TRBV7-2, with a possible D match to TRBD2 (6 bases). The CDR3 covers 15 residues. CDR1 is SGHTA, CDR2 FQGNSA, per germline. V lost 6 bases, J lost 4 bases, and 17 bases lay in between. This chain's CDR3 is CASRIAVQGPDTQYF. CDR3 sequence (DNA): TGTGCCAGCAGAATAGCGGTTCAAGGCCCAGATACGCAGTATTTT. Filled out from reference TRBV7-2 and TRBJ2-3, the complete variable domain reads GAGVSQSPSNKVTEKGKDVELRCDPISGHTALYWYRQSLGQGLEFLIYFQGNSAPDKSGLPSDRFSAERTGGSVSTLTIQRTQQEDSAVYLCASRIAVQGPDTQYFGPGTRLTVL.

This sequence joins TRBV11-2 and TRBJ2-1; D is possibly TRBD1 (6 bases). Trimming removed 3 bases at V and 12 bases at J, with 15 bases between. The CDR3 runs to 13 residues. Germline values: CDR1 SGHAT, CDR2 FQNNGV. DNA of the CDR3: TGTGCCAGCAGCTTTGGGTTAACAGGGATGCAGTTCTTC. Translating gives CASSFGLTGMQFF.

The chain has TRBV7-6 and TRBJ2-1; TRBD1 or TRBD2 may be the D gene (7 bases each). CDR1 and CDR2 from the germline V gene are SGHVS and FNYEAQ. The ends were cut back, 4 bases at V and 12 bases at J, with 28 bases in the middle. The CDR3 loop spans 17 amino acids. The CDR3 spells CASSSTKQGKPGRGQFF. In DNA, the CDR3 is TGTGCCAGCAGCTCTACTAAACAGGGGAAGCCGGGGAGGGGGCAGTTCTTC.

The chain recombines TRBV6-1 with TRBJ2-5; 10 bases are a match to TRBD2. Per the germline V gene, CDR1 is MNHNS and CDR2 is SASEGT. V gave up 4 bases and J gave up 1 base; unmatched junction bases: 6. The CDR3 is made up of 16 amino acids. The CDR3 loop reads CASSVTGTSAQETQYF. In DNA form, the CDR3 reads TGTGCCAGCAGTGTGACCGGGACTAGCGCCCAAGAGACCCAGTACTTC.

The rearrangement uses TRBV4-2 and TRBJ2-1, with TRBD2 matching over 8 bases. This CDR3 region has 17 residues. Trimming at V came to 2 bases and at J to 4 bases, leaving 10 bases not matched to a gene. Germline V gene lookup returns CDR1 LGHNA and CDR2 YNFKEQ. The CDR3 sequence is CASSQIPGGEQYNEQFF. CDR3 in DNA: TGTGCCAGCAGCCAAATCCCGGGGGGGGAACAATACAATGAGCAGTTCTTC.

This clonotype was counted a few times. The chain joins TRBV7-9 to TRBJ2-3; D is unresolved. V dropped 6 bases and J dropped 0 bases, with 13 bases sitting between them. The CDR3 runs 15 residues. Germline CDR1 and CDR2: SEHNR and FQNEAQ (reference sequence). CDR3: CASSSTSSSTDTQYF. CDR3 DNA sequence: TGTGCCAGCAGTTCCACGAGCTCTAGCACAGATACGCAGTATTTT.

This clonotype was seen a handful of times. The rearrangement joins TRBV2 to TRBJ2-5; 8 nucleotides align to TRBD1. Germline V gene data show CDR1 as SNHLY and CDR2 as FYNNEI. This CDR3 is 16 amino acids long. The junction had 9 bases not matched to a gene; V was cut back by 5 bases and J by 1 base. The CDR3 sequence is CASSNPGQAGQETQYF. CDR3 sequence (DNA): TGTGCCAGCAGTAACCCGGGACAGGCGGGCCAAGAGACCCAGTACTTC.

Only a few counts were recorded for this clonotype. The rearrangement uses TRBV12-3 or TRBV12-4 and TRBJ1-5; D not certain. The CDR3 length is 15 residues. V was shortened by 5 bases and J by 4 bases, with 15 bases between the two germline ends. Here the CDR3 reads CASSPILRVNQPQHF. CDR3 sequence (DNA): TGTGCCAGCAGTCCGATCCTGAGGGTGAATCAGCCCCAGCATTTT.

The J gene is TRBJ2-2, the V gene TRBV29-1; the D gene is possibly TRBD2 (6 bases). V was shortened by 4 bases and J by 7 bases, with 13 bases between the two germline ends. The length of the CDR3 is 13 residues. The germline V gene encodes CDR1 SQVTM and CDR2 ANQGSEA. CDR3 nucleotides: TGCAGCGTTGGGCTAGGAGGGGTCGGGGAGCTGTTTTTT. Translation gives CSVGLGGVGELFF.

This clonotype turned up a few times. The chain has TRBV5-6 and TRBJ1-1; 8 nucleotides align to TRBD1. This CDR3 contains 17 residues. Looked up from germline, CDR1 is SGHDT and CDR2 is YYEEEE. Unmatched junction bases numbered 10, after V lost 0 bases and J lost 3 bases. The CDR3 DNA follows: TGTGCCAGCAGCTTGGTAGTAGGCAGGGGGCCGGACACTGAAGCTTTCTTT. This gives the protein CASSLVVGRGPDTEAFF.

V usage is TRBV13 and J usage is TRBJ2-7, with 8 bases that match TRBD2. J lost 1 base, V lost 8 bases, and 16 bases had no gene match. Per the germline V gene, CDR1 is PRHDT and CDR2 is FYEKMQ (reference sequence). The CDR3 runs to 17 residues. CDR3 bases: TGTGCCAGCTGCCCCCCCCGACTTAGCGGGGAATCCTACGAGCAGTACTTC. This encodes CASCPPRLSGESYEQYF.

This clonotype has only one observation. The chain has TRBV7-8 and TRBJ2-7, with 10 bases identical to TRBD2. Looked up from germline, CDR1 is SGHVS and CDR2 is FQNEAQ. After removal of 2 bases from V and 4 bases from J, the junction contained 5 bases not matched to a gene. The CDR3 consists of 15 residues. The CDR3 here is CASSLLGLAVYEQYF. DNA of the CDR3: TGTGCCAGCAGCTTACTTGGACTAGCGGTTTACGAGCAGTACTTC.

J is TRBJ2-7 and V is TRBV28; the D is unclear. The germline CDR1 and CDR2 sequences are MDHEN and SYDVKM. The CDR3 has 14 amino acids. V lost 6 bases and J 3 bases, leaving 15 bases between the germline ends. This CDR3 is CASSIDSNYYEQYF. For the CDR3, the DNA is TGTGCCAGCAGCATTGACTCAAACTACTACGAGCAGTACTTC.

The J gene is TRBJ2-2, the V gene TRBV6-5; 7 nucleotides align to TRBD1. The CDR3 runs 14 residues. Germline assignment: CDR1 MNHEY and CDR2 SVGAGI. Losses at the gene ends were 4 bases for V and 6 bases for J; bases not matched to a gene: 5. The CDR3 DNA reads TGTGCCAGCAGTTCCGGACAGGCCCCCGGGGAGCTGTTTTTT. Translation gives CASSSGQAPGELFF.

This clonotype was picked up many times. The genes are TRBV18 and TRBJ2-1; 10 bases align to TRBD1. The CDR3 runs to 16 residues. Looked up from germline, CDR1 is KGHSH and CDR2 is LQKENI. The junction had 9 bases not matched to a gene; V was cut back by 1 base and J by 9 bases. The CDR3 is CASSPLRQGAVSEQFF. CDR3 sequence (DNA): TGTGCCAGCTCACCACTGAGACAGGGGGCGGTAAGTGAGCAGTTCTTC.

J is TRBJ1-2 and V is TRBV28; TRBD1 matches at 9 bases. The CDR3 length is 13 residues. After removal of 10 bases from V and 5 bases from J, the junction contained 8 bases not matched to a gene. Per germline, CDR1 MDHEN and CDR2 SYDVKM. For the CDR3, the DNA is TGTGCCACACAAGCCGGACAGGGGTATGGCTACACCTTC. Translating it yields CATQAGQGYGYTF.

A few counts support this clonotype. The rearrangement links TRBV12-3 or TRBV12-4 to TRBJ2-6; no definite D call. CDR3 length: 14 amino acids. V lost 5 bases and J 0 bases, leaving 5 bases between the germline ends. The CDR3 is CASSENSGANVLTF. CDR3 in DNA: TGTGCCAGCAGTGAAAACTCTGGGGCCAACGTCCTGACTTTC.

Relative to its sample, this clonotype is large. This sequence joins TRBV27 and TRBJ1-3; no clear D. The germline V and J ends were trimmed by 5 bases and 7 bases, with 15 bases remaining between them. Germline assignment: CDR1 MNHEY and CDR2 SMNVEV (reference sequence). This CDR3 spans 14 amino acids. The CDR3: CASSERVGRNTIYF. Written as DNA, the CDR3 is TGTGCCAGCAGTGAGAGGGTGGGGAGGAACACCATATATTTT.

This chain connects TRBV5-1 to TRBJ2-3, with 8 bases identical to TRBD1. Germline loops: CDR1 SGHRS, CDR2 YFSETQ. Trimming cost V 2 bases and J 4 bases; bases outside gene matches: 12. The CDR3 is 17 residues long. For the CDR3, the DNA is TGCGCCAGCAGCTTCCTCCGACAGGGGATGGGTGCAGATACGCAGTATTTT. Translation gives CASSFLRQGMGADTQYF.

CDR3 loop: CASSIGGGTNQPQHF. The CDR3 DNA reads as TGTGCCAGCAGTATCGGGGGGGGCACCAATCAGCCCCAGCATTTT. The chain has TRBV2 and TRBJ1-5, with D possibly TRBD1 on 6 matching bases. Trimming left V 5 bases short and J 3 bases short, with 14 bases between. The germline V gene encodes CDR1 SNHLY and CDR2 FYNNEI. CDR3 length equals 15 residues. The full variable domain, completed using reference TRBV2 and TRBJ1-5, is EPEVTQTPSHQVTQMGQEVILRCVPISNHLYFYWYRQILGQKVEFLVSFYNNEISEKSEIFDDQFSVERPDGSNFTLKIRSTKLEDSAMYFCASSIGGGTNQPQHFGDGTRLSIL.

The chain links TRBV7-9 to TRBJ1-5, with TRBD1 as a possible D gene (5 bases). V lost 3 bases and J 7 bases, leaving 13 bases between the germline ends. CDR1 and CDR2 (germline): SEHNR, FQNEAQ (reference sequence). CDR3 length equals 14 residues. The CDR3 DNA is TGTGCCAGCAGCTTTGCAGGGTTTGGCCAGCCCCAGCATTTT. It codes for CASSFAGFGQPQHF. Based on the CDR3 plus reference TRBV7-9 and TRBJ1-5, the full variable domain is DTGVSQNPRHKITKRGQNVTFRCDPISEHNRLYWYRQTLGQGPEFLTYFQNEAQLEKSRLLSDRFSAERPKGSFSTLEIQRTEQGDSAMYLCASSFAGFGQPQHFGDGTRLSIL.

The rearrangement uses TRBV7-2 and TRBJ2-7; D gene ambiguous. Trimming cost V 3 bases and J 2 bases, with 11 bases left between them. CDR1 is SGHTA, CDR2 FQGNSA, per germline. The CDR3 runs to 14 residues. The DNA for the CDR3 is TGTGCCAGCAGCTTCCGCCCTCCAGCCTACGAGCAGTACTTC. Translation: CASSFRPPAYEQYF. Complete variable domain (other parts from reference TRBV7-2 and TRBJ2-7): GAGVSQSPSNKVTEKGKDVELRCDPISGHTALYWYRQSLGQGLEFLIYFQGNSAPDKSGLPSDRFSAERTGGSVSTLTIQRTQQEDSAVYLCASSFRPPAYEQYFGPGTRLTVT.

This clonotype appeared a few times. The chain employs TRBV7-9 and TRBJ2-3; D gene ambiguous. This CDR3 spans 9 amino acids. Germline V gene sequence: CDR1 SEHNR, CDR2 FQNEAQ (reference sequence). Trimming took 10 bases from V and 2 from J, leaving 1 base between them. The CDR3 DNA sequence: TGTGCCACCACAGATACGCAGTATTTT. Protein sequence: CATTDTQYF.

The CDR3 is CASSSVTQLNTEAFF. The CDR3 nucleotides read TGTGCCAGCAGTTCCGTGACACAACTGAACACTGAAGCTTTCTTT. V is TRBV6-5 and J is TRBJ1-1; D gene ambiguous. Germline values: CDR1 MNHEY, CDR2 SVGAGI. The CDR3 contains 15 residues. Trimming removed 4 bases from V and 0 bases from J, with 12 bases in between.

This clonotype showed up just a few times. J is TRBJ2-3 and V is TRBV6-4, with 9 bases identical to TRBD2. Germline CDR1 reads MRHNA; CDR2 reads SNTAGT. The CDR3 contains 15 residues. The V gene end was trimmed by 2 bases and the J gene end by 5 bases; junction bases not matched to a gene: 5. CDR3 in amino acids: CASSDGTSLGDTQYF. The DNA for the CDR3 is TGTGCCAGCAGTGACGGGACTAGCCTGGGAGATACGCAGTATTTT.

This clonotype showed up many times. The CDR3 sequence is CAISESLRVGQPQHF. DNA of the CDR3: TGTGCCATCAGTGAGTCGCTCAGGGTGGGTCAGCCCCAGCATTTT. This chain connects TRBV10-3 to TRBJ1-5; perhaps TRBD1 as D (5 bases). Trimming shortened V by 0 bases and J by 6 bases, and 12 bases separated the two germline ends. The CDR3 sequence is 15 residues long. Germline V lookup: CDR1 ENHRY, CDR2 SYGVKD.